These 15 T cell receptor beta chains came from one sample sequenced in a study of blood T cell repertoires in COVID-19. Produced via immunoSEQ multiplex PCR; TCRdb's table is partial and in-frame only. Among about 320,000 clones listed, 90% were seen once. Sequenced sample: PBMCs or T cells enriched from blood (not recorded which). The receptors stem from a man aged 55 to 69 who had recovered from COVID-19.

The chain carries TRBV7-2 and TRBJ1-5, with a possible D match to TRBD1 (5 bases). The CDR3 is 15 amino acids. Trimming took 6 bases from V and 9 from J, leaving 21 bases between them. Per germline, CDR1 SGHTA and CDR2 FQGNSA. CDR3 bases: TGTGCCAGCAGTTCCGGTCGGCAGGGCTCATCGCCCCAGCATTTT. This gives the protein CASSSGRQGSSPQHF.

The genes are TRBV4-3 and TRBJ2-2; 9 bases are shared with TRBD1. The trim removed 1 base at V and 7 bases at J, leaving 4 bases unmatched. This CDR3 region has 15 residues. CDR1 and CDR2 (germline): LGHNA, YSLEER. CDR3 DNA sequence: TGCGCCAGCAGCCAAGGGACAGGGGTGAGCGGGGAGCTGTTTTTT. Protein: CASSQGTGVSGELFF.

The V call is TRBV2, the J call TRBJ2-4; 7 bases fit TRBD2. V shed 4 bases and J 0 bases; nucleotides not matched to a gene: 9. CDR3 length: 17 residues. Germline lookup yields CDR1 SNHLY and CDR2 FYNNEI. In nucleotides, the CDR3 is TGTGCCAGCAGTGTTAGTTCGGGGGGTTTAGCCAAAAACATTCAGTACTTC. Translated, it gives CASSVSSGGLAKNIQYF.

The chain combines TRBV12-3 or TRBV12-4 with TRBJ2-3; no firm D call. V shed 4 bases and J shed 3 bases, with 5 bases lying between them. The CDR3 contains 12 residues. DNA of the CDR3: TGTGCCAGCAGTTCCCATACAGATACGCAGTATTTT. Translating it yields CASSSHTDTQYF.

The V call is TRBV4-1, the J call TRBJ2-3; maybe TRBD2 (6 bases). The CDR3 has 16 amino acids. The V end was cut by 1 base, the J end by 4 bases, with 15 bases between. Per the germline V gene, CDR1 is MGHRA and CDR2 is YSYEKL. The CDR3 here is CASSQGGGVGPDTQYF. The DNA for the CDR3 is TGCGCCAGCAGCCAAGGTGGCGGGGTCGGCCCAGATACGCAGTATTTT.

The chain carries TRBV2 and TRBJ1-4; 8 nucleotides agree with TRBD1. The germline gives CDR1 SNHLY, CDR2 FYNNEI. The CDR3 is made up of 14 amino acids. The V and J ends lost 5 bases and 8 bases, in that order; junction bases with no gene match: 7. CDR3 sequence (DNA): TGTGCCAGCAGTCAACAGGGACAGGCGGAAAAACTGTTTTTT. As protein: CASSQQGQAEKLFF.

J is TRBJ1-1 and V is TRBV3-1 (or the pseudogene TRBV3-2); 9 bases match TRBD1. This CDR3 comprises 14 residues. From germline, CDR1 is LGHDT and CDR2 YNNKEL (reference sequence). The V and J ends lost 1 base and 12 bases, in that order; junction bases with no gene match: 9. In nucleotides, the CDR3 is TGTGCCAGCAGCCAAGTTGGGGACAGGGCTAAATCTTTCTTT. Translation: CASSQVGDRAKSFF.

This rearrangement joins TRBV7-9 to TRBJ2-2; 12 positions agree with TRBD2. CDR3 size: 16 residues. The ends lost 2 bases at V and 6 bases at J; junction bases unmatched: 4. In germline, CDR1 is SEHNR, CDR2 FQNEAQ (reference sequence). This chain's CDR3 is CASSLRLAGAAGELFF. Written as DNA, the CDR3 is TGTGCCAGCAGCTTAAGACTAGCGGGAGCGGCCGGGGAGCTGTTTTTT.

V usage is TRBV28 and J usage is TRBJ2-3; TRBD2 agrees at 7 bases. Germline trimming cut 4 bases from V and 3 bases from J; bases unmatched to any gene: 10. The CDR3 is 16 residues long. Germline V lookup: CDR1 MDHEN, CDR2 SYDVKM. CDR3 sequence: CASSSPPGGGTDTQYF. In DNA, the CDR3 is TGTGCCAGCAGTTCCCCCCCGGGAGGAGGGACAGATACGCAGTATTTT.

The chain uses TRBV10-2 and TRBJ2-7; D gene unclear. The CDR3 consists of 11 residues. Germline CDR1 reads WSHSY; CDR2 reads SAAADI. V shed 7 bases and J shed 3 bases, with 7 bases lying between them. CDR3 in DNA: TGCGCCAGCACCGGTGACTACGAGCAGTACTTC. It yields the protein CASTGDYEQYF.

The chain couples TRBV3-1 (or the pseudogene TRBV3-2) to TRBJ1-2; 12 bases line up with TRBD1. The CDR3 totals 15 residues. Germline V lookup: CDR1 LGHDT, CDR2 YNNKEL (reference sequence). J was trimmed by 8 bases and V by 4 bases; bases with no gene match: 8. The CDR3 loop is CASSRRDRGRRGYTF. DNA for the CDR3: TGTGCCAGCAGCCGCCGGGACAGGGGGCGACGGGGCTACACCTTC.

Comment on this clone: This specimen includes other DNA sequences encoding the same CDR3. The chain joins TRBV5-6 to TRBJ2-5; D gene ambiguous. The ends were cut back, 0 bases at V and 2 bases at J, with 5 bases in the middle. The CDR3 spans 13 residues. The germline CDR1 and CDR2 sequences are SGHDT and YYEEEE. CDR3 DNA: TGTGCCAGCAGCTTGGTTCAACAAGAGACCCAGTACTTC. Its translation: CASSLVQQETQYF.

In nucleotides, the CDR3 is TGCAGCGTTCAGGGGGTCGGATCGAACACTGAAGCTTTCTTT. Its translation is CSVQGVGSNTEAFF. The gene calls are TRBV29-1 and TRBJ1-1; 7 bases map to TRBD1. The CDR3 runs 14 residues. Germline values: CDR1 SQVTM, CDR2 ANQGSEA. The V and J ends lost 5 bases and 1 base, in that order; junction bases with no gene match: 7.

CDR3 sequence: CASSVGGGLARFYEQFF. The CDR3 region has the DNA TGTGCCAGCAGTGTCGGAGGGGGACTAGCAAGGTTCTATGAGCAGTTCTTC. This chain links TRBV6-1 with TRBJ2-1; TRBD2 matches 9 bases. CDR1 and CDR2 (germline): MNHNS, SASEGT. V gave up 4 bases and J gave up 8 bases; unmatched junction bases: 15. The CDR3 sequence is 17 residues long.

A single count supports this clone. The CDR3, as DNA: TGTGCCAGCAGTGACTTGACAGGGAGAGGCGGCTACACCTTC. It encodes CASSDLTGRGGYTF. V and J are TRBV2 and TRBJ1-2, with 7 bases fitting TRBD1. J gave up 8 bases and V 3 bases, and 9 bases lay outside the gene matches. Germline V gene lookup returns CDR1 SNHLY and CDR2 FYNNEI. The CDR3 is 14 residues long. Full variable domain (missing parts from reference TRBV2 and TRBJ1-2): EPEVTQTPSHQVTQMGQEVILRCVPISNHLYFYWYRQILGQKVEFLVSFYNNEISEKSEIFDDQFSVERPDGSNFTLKIRSTKLEDSAMYFCASSDLTGRGGYTFGSGTRLTVV.